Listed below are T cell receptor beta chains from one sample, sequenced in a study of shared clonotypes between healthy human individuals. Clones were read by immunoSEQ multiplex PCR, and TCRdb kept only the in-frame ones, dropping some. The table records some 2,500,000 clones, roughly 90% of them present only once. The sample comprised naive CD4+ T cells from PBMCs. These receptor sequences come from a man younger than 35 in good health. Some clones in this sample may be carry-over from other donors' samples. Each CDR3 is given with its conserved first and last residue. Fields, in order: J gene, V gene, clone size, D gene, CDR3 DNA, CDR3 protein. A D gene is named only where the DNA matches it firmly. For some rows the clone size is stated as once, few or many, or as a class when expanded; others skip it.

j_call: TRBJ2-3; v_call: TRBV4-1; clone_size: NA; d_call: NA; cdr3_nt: TGCGTCAGCAGCCAAGTTGGGGGTTGGCCAGATACGCAGTATTTT; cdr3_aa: CVSSQVGGWPDTQYF
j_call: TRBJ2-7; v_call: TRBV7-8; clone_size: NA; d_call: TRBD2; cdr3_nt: TGTGCCAGCAGCTTAGTGTCCCGGGAGGGGGGCGAGCAGTACTTC; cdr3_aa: CASSLVSREGGEQYF
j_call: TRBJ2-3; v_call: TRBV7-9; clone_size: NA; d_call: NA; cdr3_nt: TGTGCCAGCAGCTACGAGCTCCTGGGGGATACGCAGTATTTT; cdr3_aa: CASSYELLGDTQYF
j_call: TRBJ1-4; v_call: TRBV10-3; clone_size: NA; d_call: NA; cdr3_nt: TGTGCCATCAGTCCATCTGGTGAAAAACTGTTTTTT; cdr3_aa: CAISPSGEKLFF
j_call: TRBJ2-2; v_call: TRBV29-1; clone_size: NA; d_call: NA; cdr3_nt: TGCAGCGCCCTCCCCGACAGAGCGAACACCGGGGAGCTGTTTTTT; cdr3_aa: CSALPDRANTGELFF
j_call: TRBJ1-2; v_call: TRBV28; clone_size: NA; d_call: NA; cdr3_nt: TGTGCCAGCAGTTTGGCCCAGACTAACTATGGCTACACCTTC; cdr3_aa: CASSLAQTNYGYTF
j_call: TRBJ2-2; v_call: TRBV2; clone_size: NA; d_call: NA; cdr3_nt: TGTGCCAGCAGTGACCAGGACGTTCACCTGGGGGAGCTGTTTTTT; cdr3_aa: CASSDQDVHLGELFF
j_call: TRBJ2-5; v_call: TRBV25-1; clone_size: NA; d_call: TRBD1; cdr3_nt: TGTGCCAGCGTGACAGGGGCAAGAGAGACCCAGTACTTC; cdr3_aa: CASVTGARETQYF
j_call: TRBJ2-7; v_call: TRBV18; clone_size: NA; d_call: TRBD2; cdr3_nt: TGTGCCAGCTCACGGAATGCAGCGGGAGTAGACGAGCAGTACTTC; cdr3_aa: CASSRNAAGVDEQYF
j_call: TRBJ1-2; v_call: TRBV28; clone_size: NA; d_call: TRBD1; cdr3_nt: TGTGCCAGCAGTATCAGGGGGTGGAACTATGGCTACACCTTC; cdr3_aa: CASSIRGWNYGYTF
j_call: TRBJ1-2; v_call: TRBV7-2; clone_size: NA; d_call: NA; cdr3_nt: TGTGCCAGCACCCTCTCCCGGAACTATGGCTACACCTTC; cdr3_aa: CASTLSRNYGYTF
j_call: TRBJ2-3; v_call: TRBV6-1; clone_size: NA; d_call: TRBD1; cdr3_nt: TGTGCCAGCAGTGAAGAGCCGGGACAGAACCGGGGTGGCACAGATACGCAGTATTTT; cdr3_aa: CASSEEPGQNRGGTDTQYF
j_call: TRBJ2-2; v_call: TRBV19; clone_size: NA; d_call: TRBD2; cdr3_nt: TGTGCCAGTAGTATGCAGTCTGGCGGGAGAACCGGGGAGCTGTTTTTT; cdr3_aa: CASSMQSGGRTGELFF
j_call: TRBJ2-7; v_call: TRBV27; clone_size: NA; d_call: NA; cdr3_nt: TGTGCCAGCAGGCGGACGATCTACGAGCAGTACTTC; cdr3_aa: CASRRTIYEQYF
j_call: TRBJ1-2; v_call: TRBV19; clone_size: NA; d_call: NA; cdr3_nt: TGTGCCAGCCGGGACGGCGGCTTCGGTAACTATGGCTACACCTTC; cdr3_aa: CASRDGGFGNYGYTF
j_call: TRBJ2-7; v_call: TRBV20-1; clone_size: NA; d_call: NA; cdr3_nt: TGCAGTGCAATTTACGTCGACGAGCAGTACTTC; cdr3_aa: CSAIYVDEQYF
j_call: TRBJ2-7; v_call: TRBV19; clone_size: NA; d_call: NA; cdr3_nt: TGTGCCAGTAACATTGCCGGGAAGTCCTACGAGCAGTACTTC; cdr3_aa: CASNIAGKSYEQYF
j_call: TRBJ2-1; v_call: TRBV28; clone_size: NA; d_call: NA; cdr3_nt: TGTGCCAGCAGTTTTGGGGGCGTTGAGCAGTTCTTC; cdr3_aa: CASSFGGVEQFF
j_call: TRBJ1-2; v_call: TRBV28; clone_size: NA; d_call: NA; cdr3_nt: TGTGCCAGCAGTTCCGGGACCTATGGCTACACCTTC; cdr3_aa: CASSSGTYGYTF
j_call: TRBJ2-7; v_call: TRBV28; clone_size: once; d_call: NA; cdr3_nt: TGTGCCAGCAGTTGGGGGGCGGGTTTTGGCTCCTACGAGCAGTACTTC; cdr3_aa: CASSWGAGFGSYEQYF
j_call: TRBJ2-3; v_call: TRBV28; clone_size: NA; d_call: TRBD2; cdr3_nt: TGTGCCAGCACCCTGGGGGGGGCTAGCGGGAACACAGATACGCAGTATTTT; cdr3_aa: CASTLGGASGNTDTQYF
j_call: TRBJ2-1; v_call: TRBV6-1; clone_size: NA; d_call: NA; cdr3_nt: TGTGCCAGCAGTGGTAGGGTCGATTCCTACAATGAGCAGTTCTTC; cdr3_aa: CASSGRVDSYNEQFF
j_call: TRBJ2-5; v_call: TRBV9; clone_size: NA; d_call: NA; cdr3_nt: TGTGCCAGCAGCGTAGGCACCTTCAAAGAGACCCAGTACTTC; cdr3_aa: CASSVGTFKETQYF
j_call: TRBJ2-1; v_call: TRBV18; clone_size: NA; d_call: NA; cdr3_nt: TGTGCCACAACCGACGGGTACAATGAGCAGTTCTTC; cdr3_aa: CATTDGYNEQFF
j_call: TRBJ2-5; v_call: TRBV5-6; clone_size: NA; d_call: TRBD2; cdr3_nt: TGTGCCAGCAGTTGGGGACTACTCAAAGAGACCCAGTACTTC; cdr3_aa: CASSWGLLKETQYF
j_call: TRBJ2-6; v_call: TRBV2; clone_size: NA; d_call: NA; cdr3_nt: TGTGCCAGCAGCCAGAGGTCCTCTGGGGCCAACGTCCTGACTTTC; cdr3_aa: CASSQRSSGANVLTF
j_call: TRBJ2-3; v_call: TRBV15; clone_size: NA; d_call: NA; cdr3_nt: TGTGCCACCAGCAGCCTCTTGAGCCCCCGGGATACGCAGTATTTT; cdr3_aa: CATSSLLSPRDTQYF
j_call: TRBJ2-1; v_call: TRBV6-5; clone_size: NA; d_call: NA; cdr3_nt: TGTGCCAGCAGTTTTGGGCCTCGTCGGTTGCAGTTCTTC; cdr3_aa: CASSFGPRRLQFF
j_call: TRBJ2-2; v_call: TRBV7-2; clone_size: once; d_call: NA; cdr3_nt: TGTGCCAGCAGCCCCCGGGACTACACCGGGGAGCTGTTTTTT; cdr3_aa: CASSPRDYTGELFF
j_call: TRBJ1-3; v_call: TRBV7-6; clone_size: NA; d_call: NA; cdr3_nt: TGTGCCAGCAGCTTAAGTTTCCTACCGTACTCTGGAAACACCATATATTTT; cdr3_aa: CASSLSFLPYSGNTIYF
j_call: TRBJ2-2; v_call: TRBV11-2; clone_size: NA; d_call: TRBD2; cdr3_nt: TGTGCCAGCAGCTTAGGACTAGCGGCGAACACCGGGGAGCTGTTTTTT; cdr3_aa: CASSLGLAANTGELFF
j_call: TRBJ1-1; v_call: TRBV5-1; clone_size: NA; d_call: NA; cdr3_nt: TGCGCCAGCAGCTTGGAAATTGGGTTCTACACTGAAGCTTTCTTT; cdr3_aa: CASSLEIGFYTEAFF
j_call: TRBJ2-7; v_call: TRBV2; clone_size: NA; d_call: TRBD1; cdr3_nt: TGTGCCAGCAGTGCTAGCTTCCGGGACAGCAGATACGAGCAGTACTTC; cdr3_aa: CASSASFRDSRYEQYF
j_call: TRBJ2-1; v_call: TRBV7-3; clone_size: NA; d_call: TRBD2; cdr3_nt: TGTGCCAGCAGCTTAAGGCGGGAGCACTACAATGAGCAGTTCTTC; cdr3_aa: CASSLRREHYNEQFF
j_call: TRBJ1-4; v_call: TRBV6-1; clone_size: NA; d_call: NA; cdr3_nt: TGTGCCAGCACAGACCGGGCAGGAAAACTGTTTTTT; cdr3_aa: CASTDRAGKLFF
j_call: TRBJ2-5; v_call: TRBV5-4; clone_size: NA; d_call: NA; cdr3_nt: TGTGCCAGCAGCTACGGACAGTCGCTGGAGACCCAGTACTTC; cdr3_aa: CASSYGQSLETQYF
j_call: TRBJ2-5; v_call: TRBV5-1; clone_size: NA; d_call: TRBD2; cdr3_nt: TGCGCCAGCAGCTTAGGGCTAGCGGCGGGGGAGACCCAGTACTTC; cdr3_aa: CASSLGLAAGETQYF
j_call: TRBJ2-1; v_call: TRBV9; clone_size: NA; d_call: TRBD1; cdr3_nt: TGTGCCAGCAGCGAGGGACAGTACAATGAGCAGTTCTTC; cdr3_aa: CASSEGQYNEQFF
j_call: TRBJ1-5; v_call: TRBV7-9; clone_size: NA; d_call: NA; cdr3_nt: TGTGCCAGCAGCTTAACGGGGGGCCATCAGCCCCAGCATTTT; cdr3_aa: CASSLTGGHQPQHF
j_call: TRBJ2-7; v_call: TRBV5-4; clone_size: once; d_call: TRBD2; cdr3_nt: TGTGCCAGCAGCCGGACTAGCGGGAGTGACGAGCAGTACTTC; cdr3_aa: CASSRTSGSDEQYF
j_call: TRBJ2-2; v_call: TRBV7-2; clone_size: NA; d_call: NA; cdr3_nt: TGTGCCAGCAGTTCAGGGCCAAGGGACACCGGGGAGCTGTTTTTT; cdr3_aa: CASSSGPRDTGELFF
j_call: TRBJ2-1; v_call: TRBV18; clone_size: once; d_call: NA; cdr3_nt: TGTGCCAGCTCACCTTGGACAAGCAATGAGCAGTTCTTC; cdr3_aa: CASSPWTSNEQFF